A single TCR beta chain is shown here with its context. The data were obtained in a study of T cell changes during pregnancy in multiple sclerosis. Produced via immunoSEQ multiplex PCR; TCRdb's table is partial and in-frame only. The sample holds some 40,000 clones, 80% to 95% seen once. CDR3 length: 14 amino acids. From germline, CDR1 is SGDLS and CDR2 YYNGEE. Trimming stripped 3 bases from V and 1 base from J, with 9 bases between. The J gene is TRBJ2-3, the V gene TRBV9, with D perhaps TRBD2 (7 bases). The source is a female donor with multiple sclerosis, enrolled in a pregnancy study. The sequencing used CD8+ T cells from peripheral blood mononuclear cells, collected before pregnancy. The CDR3 spells CASSEGGGTDTQYF. As DNA, the CDR3 is TGTGCCAGCAGCGAGGGGGGGGGCACAGATACGCAGTATTTT.